This T cell receptor (beta chain) was identified during a study of vaccination effects on CD4 cells after COVID-19 (dated by TCRdb to the early 2020s). About the study as a whole: Two doses of either the BNT162b2 or the mRNA-1273 mRNA SARS-CoV-2 vaccine were administered to participants. Pre-vaccine samples were collected from a couple of convalescent patients 16 days and one week before the first dose, corresponding to 142 and 148 days after COVID-19 diagnosis. The study compared SARS-CoV-2 spike-specific CD4+ TCR repertoires before and after mRNA vaccination in COVID-19 convalescent patients and infection-naive vaccine recipients. The full study included around ten COVID-19 convalescent patients and several SARS-CoV-2-naive healthy vaccine recipients. Cultures from other donors in the study were sequenced using the Oncomine TCR Beta short-read assay on an Illumina iSeq 100.

This clone was seen a few times. The target of this receptor is not known. Base qualities are missing; no much larger clone stands one base away. Libraries were constructed by the immunoSEQ multiplex PCR assay. DNA from the cultured, isolated CD4+ T cells was subjected to TCR beta CDR3 sequencing. Per the source publication's procedure: Non-productive TCR sequences were removed, reads were trimmed to the CDR3 region, and CDR3s of at least 7 amino acids were retained. The MANAFEST web app was used to identify antigen-specific clonotypes by comparing expansion in peptide wells with expansion in reference cultures. To be called positive, a clone needed expansion at FDR<0.05 compared with the reference and with all other wells, an odds ratio greater than 5, and a frequency greater than 0.1% in two replicate wells. A clonotype was defined as cross-reactive if the clonotype was significantly expanded both in SARS-CoV-2 spike wells and in at least one common cold coronavirus spike condition. CDR3 similarity was assessed by Levenshtein distance with the stringdist R package, and unrooted trees were built with ape in R 3.6.1. TCRdb carries this immuneACCESS record with in-frame sequences only. Its versions omit some clonotypes, under half of them owing to an unresolved V gene in the studies checked, with the rest unexplained. The V and J calls and clone size are taken from that table; D and trimming were inferred from the DNA. The sample profile shows tens of thousands of clones; roughly 70% of them were found once. The ten largest clones take up 35% to 40% of the sample.

The ViraFEST assay stimulated PBMC with viral peptide pools and then used TCR sequencing to identify antigen-specific CD4+ T cell clonotypes by expansion. After more than 9 days of culture, CD4+ T cells were isolated with the EasySep CD4+ T cell isolation kit. PCR-confirmed SARS-CoV-2 infection had occurred in convalescent patients between March and December 2020, before the Alpha, Beta and Delta variants emerged in the United States. About 1.8 million PBMC per well were cultured with 9 to 10 ug/ml peptides in IMDM containing around 5.3% human AB serum, roughly 9.5 IU/ml IL-2 and gentamicin. On days 3 and 7, half of the culture medium was replaced with fresh IL-2-containing medium. Unless otherwise noted, each peptide stimulation condition was cultured in triplicate wells. Using Ficoll-Paque Plus gradient centrifugation, PBMC were separated from whole blood and then either used fresh or cryopreserved at -140C. Genomic DNA was extracted from cultured CD4+ T cells with the QIAamp micro DNA kit.

The germline V gene provides CDR1 MDHEN and CDR2 SYDVKM. Germline trimming amounts to 6 bases on V and 4 bases on J, with 15 as the count of junction bases outside the gene matches. The CDR3 starts with the cysteine, ends with the phenylalanine, and has 16 residues. The sequence is cut down to CDR3 DNA, 48 bases in frame from base 1. The full study reports these points: The study was limited by a small number of convalescent patients, and early post-infection timepoints were lacking. In convalescent patients, the post-vaccine spike-reactive repertoire consisted mainly of new vaccine-induced clones, largely distinct from infection-induced clones. Both infection-induced and vaccine-induced clones contracted markedly at late post-vaccination timepoints, which is consistent with waning T cell responses.

This receptor chain uses TRBV28 and TRBJ2-7, with 7 bases aligning to TRBD2. The receptor's source is a human donor who had a prior SARS-CoV-2 infection. The sample in question was CD4+ T cells from PBMCs cultured with a peptide pool, obtained before COVID-19 vaccination. The nucleotides are TGTGCCAGCAGGACCACACCGGGACGGGGGGTGTACGAGCAGTACTTC. It encodes CASRTTPGRGVYEQYF.